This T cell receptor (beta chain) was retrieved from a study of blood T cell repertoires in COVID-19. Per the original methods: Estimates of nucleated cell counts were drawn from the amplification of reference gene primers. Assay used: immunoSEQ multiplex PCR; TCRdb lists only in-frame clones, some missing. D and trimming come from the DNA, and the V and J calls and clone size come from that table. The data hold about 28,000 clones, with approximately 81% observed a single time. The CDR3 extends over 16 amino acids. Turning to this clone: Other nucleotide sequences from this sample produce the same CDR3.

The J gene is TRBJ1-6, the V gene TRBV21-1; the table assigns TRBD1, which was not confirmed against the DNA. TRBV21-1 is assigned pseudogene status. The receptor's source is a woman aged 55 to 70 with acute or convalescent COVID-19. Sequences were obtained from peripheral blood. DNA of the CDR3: TGTGCCAGCAGCAAGTCCCGGGACAGGGAACCTTCACCCCTCCACTTT. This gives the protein CASSKSRDREPSPLHF.